Here is one T cell receptor (beta chain) with its context. This CDR3 comprises 14 residues. V was clipped by 6 bases and J by 1 base; unmatched bases: 7. Germline V gives CDR1 DFQATT, CDR2 SNEGSKA (reference sequence). cDNA came from roughly 0.53 to 1 ug RNA primed by random hexamers. TCRdb fed the immunoSEQ multiplex PCR reads into MiXCR, producing one record per CDR3 protein. The sample consists of 150,000 or so distinct CDR3 sequences, around 93% of them appearing once. These data originate in a study of CD8 T cells in Susac syndrome. The gene calls are TRBV20-1 and TRBJ1-2, with 8 bases identical to TRBD1. This TCR was recovered from a human donor with Susac syndrome. Input material: CD4+ T cells from PBMCs. CDR3 bases: TGCAGTGCGGTAGGACAGGGTCATAACTATGGCTACACCTTC. It is translated as CSAVGQGHNYGYTF.